This T cell receptor (beta chain) was sequenced during a study of CD8 T cells in ankylosing spondylitis. Whole-study findings and limits: Disease-linked clones were CD8+ and relatively rare in peripheral blood.

The CDR3 sequence is 12 residues long. Trimming removed 3 bases from V and 10 bases from J, with 12 bases in between. Each TCR beta library was made by quantitative 5'-RACE that incorporated molecular barcodes. TCRdb reanalysed the 5' RACE reads using MiXCR and keeps one entry per CDR3 protein. The repertoire holds 300,000 to 400,000 distinct CDR3 sequences, with about 9.9% as singletons. This clonotype was observed at least ten times. The antigen is not known. This clonotype originated in a female donor with ankylosing spondylitis or in good health (not recorded which). The gene calls are TRBV12-3 or TRBV12-4 and TRBJ2-5; D call uncertain. Sequencing was done on a sample of blood, either unsorted or a sorted T cell fraction (not recorded which). The CDR3 loop is CASSFFGLGQYF. CDR3 nucleotide sequence: TGTGCCAGCAGTTTTTTTGGTCTGGGCCAGTACTTC.